These 31 T cell receptor beta chains share one sample of origin, sequenced in a study of blood T cell repertoires in COVID-19. The method was immunoSEQ multiplex PCR; TCRdb's version includes in-frame clones alone and lacks a portion of them. Among about 36,000 clones, approximately 78% were seen once, and the ten largest hold around 35%. The sequenced material came from peripheral blood. The receptors shown here come from a man aged 60 to 75 with acute or convalescent COVID-19.

This clone was found once. The chain carries TRBV12-3 or TRBV12-4 and TRBJ2-3; D not certain. V was trimmed by 6 bases and J by 1 base, leaving 5 bases between them. CDR3 length: 12 amino acids. The CDR3 DNA is TGTGCCAGCAGCCGGGGCACAGATACGCAGTATTTT. As protein: CASSRGTDTQYF.

This chain links TRBV10-2 with TRBJ2-3; D possibly corresponds to TRBD1 (6 bases). The CDR3 runs to 15 residues. Germline CDR1 reads WSHSY; CDR2 reads SAAADI. Trimming left V 6 bases short and J 3 bases short, with 16 bases between. The CDR3 region is CASSAGTLGTDTQYF. CDR3 sequence (DNA): TGCGCCAGCAGCGCCGGGACACTTGGGACAGATACGCAGTATTTT.

V is TRBV7-2 and J is TRBJ2-7; no clear D. The CDR3 totals 15 residues. Deletions cut 1 base from V and 0 bases from J, with 10 bases between. The germline V gene has CDR1 SGHTA and CDR2 FQGNSA. The CDR3 DNA reads as TGTGCCAGCAGCTTAGGTTCGAGTTCCTCCTACGAGCAGTACTTC. Translation: CASSLGSSSSYEQYF.

The chain is built from TRBV27 and TRBJ2-5; D is possibly TRBD2 (5 bases). Germline CDR1 MNHEY, CDR2 SMNVEV (reference sequence). Trimming stripped 2 bases from V and 5 bases from J, with 24 bases between. The CDR3 runs 18 residues. The CDR3 nucleotides read TGTGCCAGCAGTTTACGAGCCGGAGCGGAGCCCCCTTTGGAGACCCAGTACTTC. Residues: CASSLRAGAEPPLETQYF.

V is TRBV7-2 and J is TRBJ1-1; TRBD1 aligns across 7 bases. The germline V gene has CDR1 SGHTA and CDR2 FQGNSA. V gave up 5 bases and J gave up 0 bases; unmatched junction bases: 3. This CDR3 has 14 residues. The CDR3 DNA sequence: TGTGCCAGCAGCAGGGACAGTTTGAACACTGAAGCTTTCTTT. Translation gives CASSRDSLNTEAFF.

V gene TRBV11-2 combines with J gene TRBJ2-7, with 11 bases that match TRBD2. Germline loops: CDR1 SGHAT, CDR2 FQNNGV. The CDR3 contains 16 residues. V was pared by 5 bases and J by 4 bases, with 10 bases of the junction left unmatched. CDR3 nucleotides: TGTGCCAGCAGCCCCCCCCGACTAGCGGGAACTTACGAGCAGTACTTC. This encodes CASSPPRLAGTYEQYF.

The rearrangement links TRBV15 to TRBJ2-2; D is possibly TRBD1 (6 bases). CDR3 length equals 17 residues. The germline CDR1 and CDR2 sequences are LNHNV and YYDKDF (reference sequence). The ends were cut back, 3 bases at V and 3 bases at J, with 17 bases in the middle. The CDR3 coding sequence is TGTGCCACCAGCAGTGGACCGATTAAGGGGGACACCGGGGAGCTGTTTTTT. Amino acid sequence: CATSSGPIKGDTGELFF.

The chain links TRBV5-1 to TRBJ1-2; TRBD1 might be the D (6 bases). V was trimmed by 4 bases and J by 4 bases, leaving 17 bases between them. The CDR3 has 15 amino acids. CDR1 is SGHRS and CDR2 is YFSETQ in the germline V gene. The chain's CDR3 is CASSLEGGSIYGYTF. The DNA of the CDR3 is TGCGCCAGCAGCCTGGAAGGGGGTTCCATCTATGGCTACACCTTC.

The gene calls are TRBV19 and TRBJ1-2; 8 nucleotides match TRBD1. Germline V CDR1 and CDR2: LNHDA, SQIVND (reference sequence). The CDR3 length is 14 residues. V lost 6 bases, J lost 3 bases, and 6 bases stayed unmatched. The CDR3 protein is CASSLTGADYGYTF. CDR3 in DNA: TGTGCCAGTAGCTTGACAGGGGCGGACTATGGCTACACCTTC.

This rearrangement joins TRBV29-1 to TRBJ2-2; D possibly corresponds to TRBD2 (5 bases). The ends were cut back, 7 bases at V and 4 bases at J, with 16 bases in the middle. The CDR3 has 14 amino acids. CDR1 is SQVTM and CDR2 is ANQGSEA in the germline V gene. The DNA for the CDR3 is TGCAGCGCACGGACGGGAAGATCCACCGGGGAGCTGTTTTTT. Protein: CSARTGRSTGELFF.

V usage is TRBV3-1 (or the pseudogene TRBV3-2) and J usage is TRBJ2-7, with 9 bases matching TRBD1. The CDR3 sequence is 17 residues long. The germline V gene encodes CDR1 LGHDT and CDR2 YNNKEL (reference sequence). J lost 4 bases, V lost 4 bases, and 14 bases had no gene match. CDR3 sequence: CASSPRLPGTGIYEQYF. The CDR3 DNA reads as TGTGCCAGCAGCCCTAGACTCCCCGGGACAGGGATTTACGAGCAGTACTTC.

This sequence joins TRBV29-1 and TRBJ2-3; TRBD1 agrees at 11 bases. The germline V gene has CDR1 SQVTM and CDR2 ANQGSEA. The CDR3 runs 14 residues. The junction had 7 bases not matched to a gene; V was cut back by 7 bases and J by 4 bases. The CDR3 coding sequence is TGCAGCGCTACCGGGACAGGGGGGGCAGATACGCAGTATTTT. It specifies CSATGTGGADTQYF.

This sequence joins TRBV12-3 or TRBV12-4 and TRBJ1-5; D is unresolved. The CDR3 runs to 13 residues. V lost 3 bases and J lost 5, with 8 bases in between. CDR3 nucleotides: TGTGCCAGCAGTTTCGTCCGGGATCAGCCCCAGCATTTT. This sequence encodes CASSFVRDQPQHF.

The CDR3 region is CSWNRGDEQFF. CDR3 nucleotides: TGCAGCTGGAACAGGGGGGATGAGCAGTTCTTC. The chain employs TRBV20-1 and TRBJ2-1, with 8 bases matching TRBD1. In germline, CDR1 is DFQATT, CDR2 SNEGSKA (reference sequence). This CDR3 spans 11 amino acids.

The chain carries TRBV30 and TRBJ2-1; TRBD2 agrees at 7 bases. Germline loops: CDR1 GTSNPN, CDR2 SVGIG (reference sequence). The V gene end was trimmed by 4 bases and the J gene end by 6 bases; junction bases not matched to a gene: 9. This CDR3 spans 14 amino acids. The CDR3 loop is CAWTAGLGSNEQFF. The CDR3 bases are TGTGCCTGGACCGCCGGACTAGGATCCAATGAGCAGTTCTTC.

V is TRBV11-2 and J is TRBJ2-1, with 10 positions matching TRBD2. This CDR3 is built from 18 residues. Trimming removed 4 bases from V and 4 bases from J; junction bases left unmatched: 13. Per germline, CDR1 SGHAT and CDR2 FQNNGV. The CDR3 sequence is CASSSSLYSGGGYNEQFF. The CDR3 region has the DNA TGTGCCAGCAGCTCCTCGTTGTACAGCGGGGGGGGTTACAATGAGCAGTTCTTC.

CDR3 coding DNA: TGCGCCAGCAGCTTGAGTACAGGGACATCGGACGAGCAGTACTTC. Translated, it gives CASSLSTGTSDEQYF. The rearrangement uses TRBV5-1 and TRBJ2-7, with D possibly being TRBD1 (6 bases). CDR1 and CDR2 from the germline V gene are SGHRS and YFSETQ. V was trimmed by 1 base and J by 5 bases, leaving 16 bases between them. The CDR3 length is 15 residues.

Here the CDR3 DNA reads TGTGCCAGCGCGGTTTCAGGAAACACCATATATTTT. This encodes CASAVSGNTIYF. The V call is TRBV19, the J call TRBJ1-3, with D unclear. CDR1 and CDR2 (germline): LNHDA, SQIVND (reference sequence). The CDR3 covers 12 residues. The V end lost 9 bases, the J end lost 4 bases, and 10 bases lay between the germline ends.

The V call is TRBV27, the J call TRBJ2-7; 15 bases line up with TRBD2. Unmatched junction bases numbered 13, after V lost 8 bases and J lost 2 bases. CDR1 and CDR2 from the germline V gene are MNHEY and SMNVEV (reference sequence). CDR3 size: 18 residues. CDR3 DNA: TGTGCCAGCCCCTGGGGAGGGTGGACTAGCGGGAGGGCCTACGAGCAGTACTTC. It translates to CASPWGGWTSGRAYEQYF.

J is TRBJ2-7 and V is TRBV7-9; TRBD1 agrees at 10 bases. Germline V gene data show CDR1 as SEHNR and CDR2 as FQNEAQ (reference sequence). Trimming cost V 5 bases and J 3 bases; bases outside gene matches: 16. The CDR3 extends over 18 amino acids. CDR3 bases: TGTGCCAGCAGCCCACTTCCCTCCGGGACAGGGGCGGACTACGAGCAGTACTTC. Translation gives CASSPLPSGTGADYEQYF.

This clone was seen once. The CDR3 here is CASSLQDSGNTIYF. In DNA form, the CDR3 reads TGTGCCAGCAGCTTACAGGACTCTGGAAACACCATATATTTT. V and J are TRBV2 and TRBJ1-3; D possibly corresponds to TRBD1 (5 bases). Germline V gene data show CDR1 as SNHLY and CDR2 as FYNNEI. This CDR3 comprises 14 residues. Between the trimmed V and J ends, which lost 6 bases and 0 bases, there was a span of 9 bases.

This rearrangement joins TRBV11-2 to TRBJ2-1; D possibly corresponds to TRBD1 (5 bases). V was shortened by 5 bases and J by 5 bases, with 13 bases between the two germline ends. The CDR3 loop spans 14 amino acids. The germline CDR1 and CDR2 sequences are SGHAT and FQNNGV. CDR3 DNA: TGTGCCAGCAGCAGAAGAGTCAGGGACAATGAGCAGTTCTTC. Translated: CASSRRVRDNEQFF.

The V call is TRBV5-1, the J call TRBJ2-3; 7 bases are a match to TRBD2. V lost 0 bases to trimming and J lost 6 bases; unmatched junction nucleotides: 4. The CDR3 runs 14 residues. The germline CDR1 and CDR2 sequences are SGHRS and YFSETQ. The CDR3 loop reads CASSLGLAADTQYF. The CDR3 bases are TGCGCCAGCAGCTTGGGACTAGCAGCCGATACGCAGTATTTT.

The chain links TRBV6-2 or TRBV6-3 to TRBJ2-4; 8 bases align to TRBD2. Looked up from germline, CDR1 is MNHEY and CDR2 is SVGEGT. The CDR3 covers 16 residues. V was clipped by 2 bases and J by 6 bases; unmatched bases: 9. Here the CDR3 reads CASSYQGPGGLNIQYF. The CDR3 DNA sequence: TGTGCCAGCAGTTACCAAGGGCCGGGAGGGCTAAACATTCAGTACTTC.

The chain carries TRBV15 and TRBJ2-7, with D tentatively TRBD1 (5 bases). V gave up 0 bases and J gave up 6 bases, with 15 bases separating them. Germline loops: CDR1 LNHNV, CDR2 YYDKDF (reference sequence). The CDR3 covers 15 residues. The CDR3, as DNA: TGTGCCACCAGCAGAGAAGGGGTGACAACGGGCGAGCAGTACTTC. It encodes CATSREGVTTGEQYF.

The rearrangement links TRBV28 to TRBJ2-7, with 12 bases identical to TRBD1. CDR1 is MDHEN and CDR2 is SYDVKM in the germline V gene. The V and J ends lost 5 bases and 4 bases, in that order; junction bases with no gene match: 6. The CDR3 loop spans 15 amino acids. The CDR3 bases are TGTGCCAGCAGTCCCGGGACAGGGGGCGCATACGAGCAGTACTTC. Translated: CASSPGTGGAYEQYF.

The chain combines TRBV5-6 with TRBJ1-5; 10 bases are a match to TRBD1. V lost 4 bases and J lost 2; bases outside the gene matches: 3. Germline loops: CDR1 SGHDT, CDR2 YYEEEE. The CDR3 spans 15 residues. The CDR3: CASSVTGGGNQPQHF. CDR3 sequence (DNA): TGTGCCAGCAGCGTGACAGGGGGCGGCAATCAGCCCCAGCATTTT. The full variable domain, rest sourced from reference TRBV5-6 and TRBJ1-5, is DAGVTQSPTHLIKTRGQQVTLRCSPKSGHDTVSWYQQALGQGPQFIFQYYEEEERQRGNFPDRFSGHQFPNYSSELNVNALLLGDSALYLCASSVTGGGNQPQHFGDGTRLSIL.

The chain recombines TRBV28 with TRBJ1-5; the D is unclear. Trimming cost V 4 bases and J 5 bases, with 3 bases left between them. Per the germline V gene, CDR1 is MDHEN and CDR2 is SYDVKM. The CDR3 runs 11 residues. CDR3 bases: TGTGCCAGCAGTTCGGATCAGCCCCAGCATTTT. Translation: CASSSDQPQHF.

The rearrangement joins TRBV11-3 to TRBJ2-2, with 7 bases aligning to TRBD1. The V segment lost 4 bases and the J segment 6 bases; nucleotides outside the gene matches: 5. This CDR3 has 14 residues. Looked up from germline, CDR1 is SGHNT and CDR2 is YENEEA. The CDR3 DNA reads as TGTGCCAGCAGCTCAAACAGGGGCTCCGGGGAGCTGTTTTTT. Amino acid sequence: CASSSNRGSGELFF.

This clone was detected a few times. The CDR3 is CASSYSRGSSEQFF. In DNA form, the CDR3 reads TGTGCCAGCAGTTACTCGAGAGGGTCGAGTGAGCAGTTCTTC. This chain uses TRBV6-5 with TRBJ2-1; perhaps TRBD2 as D (5 bases). Germline CDR1 is MNHEY and CDR2 is SVGAGI. The V gene lost 0 bases and the J gene lost 9 bases, with 12 bases spanning the gap. This CDR3 has 14 amino acids.

This clone was recorded only once. The V call is TRBV9, the J call TRBJ2-7, with TRBD1 identical over 9 bases. Germline CDR1 SGDLS, CDR2 YYNGEE. There are 14 residues in the CDR3. Unmatched junction bases numbered 5, after V lost 1 base and J lost 6 bases. The CDR3, as DNA: TGTGCCAGCAGCGTAACAGGGGGCGAAGGCGAGCAGTACTTC. Its translation is CASSVTGGEGEQYF. Looking up the rest from reference TRBV9 and TRBJ2-7 gives the full variable domain: DSGVTQTPKHLITATGQRVTLRCSPRSGDLSVYWYQQSLDQGLQFLIQYYNGEERAKGNILERFSAQQFPDLHSELNLSSLELGDSALYFCASSVTGGEGEQYFGPGTRLTVT.